Below are 11 T cell receptor beta chains sequenced from a single sample in a study of cytomegalovirus exposure and HLA in healthy donors. PCR was performed using 60 Vbeta and 13 Jbeta primers. Repertoires were generated with immunoSEQ multiplex PCR, while TCRdb's copy carries only in-frame clones and drops some. The table lists roughly 170,000 clones, about 80% of them singletons. The sequencing sample was made of PBMCs. The source is a boy aged 10-17 years in good health and CMV-seronegative.

The V gene is TRBV18, the J gene TRBJ2-5; 8 nucleotides agree with TRBD1. This CDR3 has 15 residues. V shed 3 bases, J shed 6 bases, and the junction held 9 bases outside the gene matches. Germline CDR1 is KGHSH and CDR2 is LQKENI. The CDR3 here is CASSPPPGGWKTQYF. The DNA of the CDR3 is TGTGCCAGCTCACCTCCCCCAGGGGGCTGGAAGACCCAGTACTTC.

There are a few counts of this clone. Here the CDR3 DNA reads TGTGCCAGCAGCCCGAGTACGAACAGGGTTCAGGAGACCCAGTACTTC. It codes for CASSPSTNRVQETQYF. The chain links TRBV9 to TRBJ2-5; possible D gene TRBD1, 6 bases. The germline V gene has CDR1 SGDLS and CDR2 YYNGEE. There are 16 residues in the CDR3. Trimming stripped 4 bases from V and 5 bases from J, with 21 bases between.

This clone came up a few times. V usage is TRBV19 and J usage is TRBJ1-3, with 9 positions matching TRBD1. Trimming cost V 3 bases and J 6 bases; bases outside gene matches: 6. CDR3 length equals 15 residues. Germline V gene sequence: CDR1 LNHDA, CDR2 SQIVND (reference sequence). The CDR3 DNA sequence: TGTGCCAGTAGTATTGACGGACAGGGGACAAACACCATATATTTT. Translating it yields CASSIDGQGTNTIYF.

The chain is built from TRBV2 and TRBJ1-2; 11 bases match TRBD1. Looked up from germline, CDR1 is SNHLY and CDR2 is FYNNEI. The CDR3 covers 13 residues. Germline trimming cut 11 bases from V and 5 bases from J; bases unmatched to any gene: 7. The CDR3 DNA sequence: TGTGCCGGGTCGGACAGGGGGCGGTATGGCTACACCTTC. Encoded protein: CAGSDRGRYGYTF. The complete variable domain, with remaining parts taken from reference TRBV2 and TRBJ1-2, reads EPEVTQTPSHQVTQMGQEVILRCVPISNHLYFYWYRQILGQKVEFLVSFYNNEISEKSEIFDDQFSVERPDGSNFTLKIRSTKLEDSAMYFCAGSDRGRYGYTFGSGTRLTVV.

The chain has TRBV19 and TRBJ1-4; TRBD1 aligns across 7 bases. This CDR3 has 17 amino acids. V dropped 6 bases and J dropped 0; count of bases not matched to a gene: 10. Germline values: CDR1 LNHDA, CDR2 SQIVND (reference sequence). The chain's CDR3 is CASSNSRQGSTNEKLFF. CDR3 sequence (DNA): TGTGCCAGTAGCAATTCAAGACAGGGTTCAACTAATGAAAAACTGTTTTTT.

V is TRBV30 and J is TRBJ1-4; a possible D gene is TRBD1 (6 bases). The germline gives CDR1 GTSNPN, CDR2 SVGIG (reference sequence). Trimming took 6 bases from V and 2 from J, leaving 10 bases between them. CDR3 length equals 13 residues. As DNA, the CDR3 is TGTGCCTGCGAACAGGGCACTAATGAAAAACTGTTTTTT. As protein: CACEQGTNEKLFF.

This clone was counted once. This chain connects TRBV27 to TRBJ1-2; the match to TRBD1 covers 7 bases. V was clipped by 6 bases and J by 8 bases; unmatched bases: 12. Germline CDR1 reads MNHEY; CDR2 reads SMNVEV (reference sequence). The CDR3 extends over 14 amino acids. The DNA for the CDR3 is TGTGCCAGCAGCCCGAAGACAGGGCTGGGGGGCTACACCTTC. This gives the protein CASSPKTGLGGYTF.

V usage is TRBV25-1 and J usage is TRBJ2-1, with TRBD2 matching over 12 bases. Germline CDR1 MGHDK, CDR2 SYGVNS. The CDR3 has 16 residues. Trimming cost V 4 bases and J 4 bases; bases outside gene matches: 5. This CDR3 is CASSGGGTSGYNEQFF. CDR3 bases: TGTGCCAGCAGTGGGGGGGGGACTAGCGGGTACAATGAGCAGTTCTTC.

The DNA of the CDR3 is TGTGCCAGCAGCTTAGATCCGTTGTCTGGGGCCAACGTCCTGACTTTC. Translation: CASSLDPLSGANVLTF. The chain employs TRBV7-2 and TRBJ2-6; D not certain. Germline CDR1 SGHTA, CDR2 FQGNSA. This CDR3 is 16 amino acids long. V was cut by 1 base and J by 1 base, with 8 bases left in between.

The CDR3 region is CASSAGSNQPQHF. CDR3 nucleotides: TGCGCCAGCAGTGCGGGGAGCAATCAGCCCCAGCATTTT. The genes are TRBV5-1 and TRBJ1-5; D remains ambiguous. There are 13 residues in the CDR3. V lost 5 bases, J lost 1 base, and 7 bases lay in between. Germline V lookup: CDR1 SGHRS, CDR2 YFSETQ. The full variable domain, completed using reference TRBV5-1 and TRBJ1-5, is KAGVTQTPRYLIKTRGQQVTLSCSPISGHRSVSWYQQTPGQGLQFLFEYFSETQRNKGNFPGRFSGRQFSNSRSEMNVSTLELGDSALYLCASSAGSNQPQHFGDGTRLSIL.

The chain combines TRBV29-1 with TRBJ1-1; TRBD1 agrees at 7 bases. Trimming removed 7 bases from V and 3 bases from J; junction bases left unmatched: 17. CDR1 and CDR2 from the germline V gene are SQVTM and ANQGSEA. CDR3 size: 16 residues. CDR3 coding DNA: TGCAGCGCAGAGGATCTGTCTAGGGACAGTTACACTGAAGCTTTCTTT. Residues: CSAEDLSRDSYTEAFF.